This TCR beta chain comes out of a study of blood T cell repertoires in COVID-19. Study background: Sites across the United States, Italy and Spain contributed samples from acute and convalescent COVID-19.

Germline V gene sequence: CDR1 LGHNA, CDR2 YSLEER. Deletions cut 1 base from V and 2 bases from J, with 12 bases between. This CDR3 contains 15 residues. Assay used: immunoSEQ multiplex PCR; TCRdb lists only in-frame clones, some missing. The sample comprises about 85,000 clones, around 89% of which are singletons, and approximately 4% rests with the top ten. Sequencing input: peripheral blood. V and J are TRBV4-3 and TRBJ2-7; perhaps TRBD1 as D (6 bases). This clonotype was sampled from an elderly woman with active or convalescent COVID-19. In nucleotides, the CDR3 is TGCGCCAGCAGCCAAGCCACAGGGAGCCCCTACGAGCAGTACTTC. Its protein product is CASSQATGSPYEQYF.